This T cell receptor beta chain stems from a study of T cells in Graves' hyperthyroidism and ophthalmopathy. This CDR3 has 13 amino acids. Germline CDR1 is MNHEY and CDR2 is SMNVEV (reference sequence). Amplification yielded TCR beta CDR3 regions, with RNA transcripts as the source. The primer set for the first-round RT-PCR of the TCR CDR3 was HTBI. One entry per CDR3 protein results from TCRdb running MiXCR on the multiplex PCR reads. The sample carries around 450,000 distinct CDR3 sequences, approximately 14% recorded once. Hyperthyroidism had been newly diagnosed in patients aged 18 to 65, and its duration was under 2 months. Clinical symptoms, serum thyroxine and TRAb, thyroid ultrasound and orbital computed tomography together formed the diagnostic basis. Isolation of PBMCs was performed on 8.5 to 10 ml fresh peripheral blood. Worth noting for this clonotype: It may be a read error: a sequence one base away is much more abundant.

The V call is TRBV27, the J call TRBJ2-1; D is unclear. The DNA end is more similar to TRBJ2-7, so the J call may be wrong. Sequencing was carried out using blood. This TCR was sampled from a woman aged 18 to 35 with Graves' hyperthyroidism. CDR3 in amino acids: CASSFSLGNEQYF. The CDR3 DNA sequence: TGTGCCAGCAGTTTCTCCCTTGGTAATGAGCAGTACTTC.